Listed below are T cell receptor beta chains from one sample, sequenced in a study of blood T cell repertoires in COVID-19. Data came from immunoSEQ multiplex PCR; TCRdb stores just in-frame clones and leaves some out. In the table there are about 280,000 clones, roughly 80% of which are singletons. Sequences were obtained from PBMCs or T cells enriched from blood (not recorded which). Receptors originate from a man between 35 and 55 years old who had been exposed to COVID-19. CDR3s include the opening cysteine and the closing phenylalanine or tryptophan. D genes are given only for firm matches. The size of a clone is reported for some rows only, either as once, few or many, or as a class for expanded clones.

clone_size	d_call	j_call	v_call	cdr3_aa	cdr3_nt
.	.	TRBJ2-7	TRBV7-9	CASSPWRDVGEQYF	TGTGCCAGCAGCCCTTGGAGGGATGTGGGCGAGCAGTACTTC
few	TRBD2	TRBJ2-1	TRBV5-1	CATSNSLGGPGFDEQFF	TGCGCCACCTCTAACTCCCTGGGAGGGCCTGGGTTCGATGAGCAGTTCTTC
.	.	TRBJ2-1	TRBV24-1	CATSDFRGSYNEQFF	TGTGCCACCAGTGATTTCAGAGGCTCCTACAATGAGCAGTTCTTC
.	TRBD1	TRBJ1-2	TRBV7-3	CASSRGQGNGYTF	TGTGCCAGCAGCCGCGGACAGGGCAATGGCTACACCTTC
.	TRBD1	TRBJ1-2	TRBV19	CASSIGRQGGYGYTF	TGTGCCAGTAGTATAGGGCGCCAGGGGGGCTATGGCTACACCTTC
.	.	TRBJ2-3	TRBV7-9	CASSLLASWSDTQYF	TGTGCCAGCAGCTTATTAGCTTCCTGGTCAGATACGCAGTATTTT
.	TRBD1	TRBJ1-2	TRBV5-4	CASSAPGQGASGYGYTF	TGTGCCAGCAGCGCACCGGGACAGGGGGCTTCAGGATATGGCTACACCTTC
.	TRBD2	TRBJ2-3	TRBV20-1	CSASRGLAGRDTQYF	TGCAGTGCTAGTCGAGGACTAGCGGGTAGAGATACGCAGTATTTT
.	.	TRBJ1-5	TRBV6-5	CASSFRGINQPQHF	TGTGCCAGCAGTTTTCGGGGGATCAATCAGCCCCAGCATTTT
.	TRBD1	TRBJ2-5	TRBV5-1	CASSLQGADFQETQYF	TGCGCCAGCAGCTTACAGGGGGCGGACTTCCAAGAGACCCAGTACTTC
.	TRBD1	TRBJ1-1	TRBV6-4	CASSESGTGGEAFF	TGTGCCAGCAGTGAATCCGGGACAGGGGGTGAAGCTTTCTTT
.	TRBD2	TRBJ2-1	TRBV5-1	CASSLLLGLAGGQFF	TGCGCCAGCAGCTTGTTATTGGGACTAGCGGGAGGACAGTTCTTC
.	.	TRBJ2-7	TRBV18	CASSPRSVRSYEQYF	TGTGCCAGCTCACCACGTTCCGTCAGGTCCTACGAGCAGTACTTC
.	.	TRBJ2-7	TRBV5-1	CASSPELAKNYEQYF	TGCGCCAGCAGCCCGGAATTAGCGAAAAACTACGAGCAGTACTTC
once	TRBD1	TRBJ1-1	TRBV5-1	CASSRGQGGMNTEAFF	TGCGCCAGCAGTAGGGGACAGGGGGGAATGAACACTGAAGCTTTCTTT
.	TRBD1	TRBJ1-1	TRBV19	CASSMTGREAFF	TGTGCCAGTAGTATGACAGGGCGGGAAGCTTTCTTT
.	TRBD1	TRBJ1-1	TRBV28	CATLGQGETEAFF	TGTGCCACCCTGGGACAGGGAGAGACTGAAGCTTTCTTT
.	.	TRBJ1-2	TRBV5-1	CASSLDGGDLYGYTF	TGCGCCAGCAGCTTGGATGGGGGGGACCTATATGGCTACACCTTC
.	.	TRBJ1-2	TRBV12-3/TRBV12-4	CASSFGQLAGYTF	TGTGCCAGCAGTTTTGGTCAGCTAGCGGGCTACACCTTC
many	.	TRBJ2-5	TRBV11-1	CASSLPDSEGEETQYF	TGTGCCAGCAGCTTACCGGATAGCGAGGGAGAAGAGACCCAGTACTTC
.	TRBD1	TRBJ2-7	TRBV4-2	CASSLDRGVYEQYF	TGTGCCAGCAGCCTCGACAGGGGAGTCTACGAGCAGTACTTC
.	.	TRBJ2-5	TRBV5-6	CASFQGGLGHQETQYF	TGTGCCAGTTTCCAGGGGGGCTTGGGCCACCAAGAGACCCAGTACTTC
.	TRBD2	TRBJ2-3	TRBV30	CAWSQGLLGTDTQYF	TGTGCCTGGAGTCAGGGACTACTAGGCACAGATACGCAGTATTTT
.	TRBD2	TRBJ2-7	TRBV5-1	CASSLGPSWSGRSYEQYF	TGCGCCAGCAGCTTGGGCCCTAGTTGGAGCGGGAGATCTTACGAGCAGTACTTC
.	.	TRBJ1-6	TRBV27	CASSFRSSPLHF	TGTGCCAGCAGTTTTCGGTCTTCACCCCTCCACTTT
.	.	TRBJ1-1	TRBV9	CASSSPGLLAFF	TGTGCCAGCAGCTCCCCGGGTCTTTTGGCTTTCTTT
.	.	TRBJ2-1	TRBV3-1/TRBV3-2	CASSPRPGNEQFF	TGTGCCAGCAGTCCGAGGCCCGGGAATGAGCAGTTCTTC
few	.	TRBJ1-1	TRBV2	CASRTEALGPEAFF	TGTGCCAGCAGGACGGAGGCATTGGGCCCTGAAGCTTTCTTT
.	.	TRBJ1-5	TRBV3-1/TRBV3-2	CASSQEGPSPNQPQHF	TGTGCCAGCAGCCAAGAGGGCCCGAGCCCCAATCAGCCCCAGCATTTT
.	.	TRBJ2-1	TRBV27	CASSPRSSTEQFF	TGTGCCAGCAGTCCCCGATCTAGTACTGAGCAGTTCTTC
.	.	TRBJ1-5	TRBV18	CASSSSGTSNQPQHF	TGTGCCAGCTCAAGCTCCGGGACAAGTAATCAGCCCCAGCATTTT
.	.	TRBJ1-2	TRBV10-3	CAISESVTGGRVNGYTF	TGTGCCATCAGTGAGTCGGTGACTGGGGGCAGGGTTAATGGCTACACCTTC
.	.	TRBJ1-1	TRBV5-4	CASSQGRGGGAFF	TGTGCCAGCAGTCAGGGGAGGGGTGGTGGAGCTTTCTTT
.	.	TRBJ2-1	TRBV5-1	CASSAGTQGSRSNEQFF	TGCGCCAGCAGCGCGGGGACACAGGGGTCAAGATCAAATGAGCAGTTCTTC
.	TRBD2	TRBJ2-1	TRBV29-1	CSVARTSGTNEQFF	TGCAGCGTTGCCCGGACTAGCGGGACGAATGAGCAGTTCTTC
once	.	TRBJ2-2	TRBV14	CASSRQRNTGELFF	TGTGCCAGCAGCCGACAGCGGAACACCGGGGAGCTGTTTTTT
.	.	TRBJ1-4	TRBV18	CASSLAGGPDEKLFF	TGTGCCAGCTCACTAGCCGGGGGGCCTGATGAAAAACTGTTTTTT
.	TRBD1	TRBJ2-3	TRBV5-1	CASEQGNGDTQYF	TGCGCCAGTGAACAGGGGAATGGGGATACGCAGTATTTT
.	TRBD2	TRBJ2-3	TRBV3-1/TRBV3-2	CASSRGLAGGYDTQYF	TGTGCCAGCAGCCGCGGACTAGCGGGAGGGTATGATACGCAGTATTTT
.	TRBD1	TRBJ2-7	TRBV19	CASKDRGVGSEQYF	TGTGCCAGTAAAGACAGGGGCGTCGGTAGCGAGCAGTACTTC
.	.	TRBJ2-2	TRBV6-5	CASRSMGANTGELFF	TGTGCCAGCAGATCCATGGGAGCGAACACCGGGGAGCTGTTTTTT
.	.	TRBJ2-7	TRBV2	CASSEGGTIHEQYF	TGTGCCAGCAGTGAAGGGGGGACAATCCACGAGCAGTACTTC
.	.	TRBJ1-5	TRBV7-9	CASTEQANQPQHF	TGTGCCAGCACCGAACAGGCGAATCAGCCCCAGCATTTT
.	.	TRBJ2-5	TRBV6-1	CASSERGHETQYF	TGTGCCAGCAGTGAACGGGGACACGAGACCCAGTACTTC
.	.	TRBJ1-2	TRBV19	CASSLPGTHGYTF	TGTGCCAGTAGTTTGCCCGGGACACATGGCTACACCTTC
.	.	TRBJ2-3	TRBV7-9	CASSPSSTDTQYF	TGTGCCAGCAGCCCCAGTAGCACAGATACGCAGTATTTT
few	.	TRBJ2-3	TRBV5-1	CASSLQSITDTQYF	TGCGCCAGCAGCTTACAGAGTATCACAGATACGCAGTATTTT
.	.	TRBJ1-4	TRBV6-2/TRBV6-3	CASSPSDEKLFF	TGTGCCAGCAGTCCGAGTGATGAAAAACTGTTTTTT
.	.	TRBJ2-5	TRBV7-2	CASSLGPKETQYF	TGTGCCAGCAGCTTAGGGCCGAAAGAGACCCAGTACTTC
.	TRBD1	TRBJ1-1	TRBV11-2	CASRSTGGTSEAFF	TGTGCCAGCAGGTCGACAGGGGGCACTTCTGAAGCTTTCTTT
.	.	TRBJ2-2	TRBV10-1	CASSESGLAAYTGELFF	TGCGCCAGCAGTGAGTCGGGGTTAGCGGCCTACACCGGGGAGCTGTTTTTT
.	.	TRBJ1-2	TRBV6-5	CASSYSDSSLYGYTF	TGTGCCAGCAGTTACTCAGACAGCTCCCTCTATGGCTACACCTTC
once	.	TRBJ1-1	TRBV3-1/TRBV3-2	CASSPGSSGATEAFF	TGTGCCAGCAGCCCCGGTTCGTCAGGGGCGACTGAAGCTTTCTTT